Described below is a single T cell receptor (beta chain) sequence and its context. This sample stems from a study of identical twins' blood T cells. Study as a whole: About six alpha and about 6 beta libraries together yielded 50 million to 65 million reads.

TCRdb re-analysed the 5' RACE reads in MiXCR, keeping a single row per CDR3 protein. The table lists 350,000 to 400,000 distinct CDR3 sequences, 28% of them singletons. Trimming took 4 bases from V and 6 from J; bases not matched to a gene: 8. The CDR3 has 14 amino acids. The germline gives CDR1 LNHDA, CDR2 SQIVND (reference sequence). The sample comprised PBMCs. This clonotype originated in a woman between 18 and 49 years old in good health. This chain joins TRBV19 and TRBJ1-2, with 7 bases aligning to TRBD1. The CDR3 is CASSTVDRVDGYTF. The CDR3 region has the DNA TGTGCCAGTAGTACCGTCGACAGGGTTGATGGCTACACCTTC. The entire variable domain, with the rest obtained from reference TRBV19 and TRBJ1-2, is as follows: DGGITQSPKYLFRKEGQNVTLSCEQNLNHDAMYWYRQDPGQGLRLIYYSQIVNDFQKGDIAEGYSVSREKKESFPLTVTSAQKNPTAFYLCASSTVDRVDGYTFGSGTRLTVV.